A single sample is the source of the 30 T cell receptor beta chains below, sequenced in a study of PD-L1 blockade in urothelial cancer. Profiled with immunoSEQ multiplex PCR; TCRdb holds only in-frame clones, not every one. The top ten clones hold about 1% of a sample with about 81,000 clones, 80% to 90% of them seen once. Time point denoted: pretreatment peripheral blood. The source material was PBMCs, sampled around atezolizumab (anti-PD-L1) treatment. These receptor sequences come from an elderly woman with urothelial cancer.

The rearrangement links TRBV27 to TRBJ2-1; D is undetermined. Germline V gene lookup returns CDR1 MNHEY and CDR2 SMNVEV (reference sequence). V lost 8 bases, J lost 9 bases, and 11 bases lay in between. The CDR3 contains 11 residues. The CDR3 loop is CASRTRSEQFF. DNA for the CDR3: TGTGCCAGCCGTACTCGGAGTGAGCAGTTCTTC.

This CDR3 reads CASSGGKGVSGNTIYF. In nucleotides, the CDR3 is TGTGCCAGCAGCGGGGGAAAGGGGGTCTCTGGAAACACCATATATTTT. This chain links TRBV9 with TRBJ1-3; D is perhaps TRBD1 (6 bases). Germline CDR1 reads SGDLS; CDR2 reads YYNGEE. Trimming took 3 bases from V and 0 from J, leaving 13 bases between them. The CDR3 spans 16 residues.

V gene TRBV28 combines with J gene TRBJ1-2; the D gene is possibly TRBD1 (6 bases). This CDR3 region has 13 residues. Germline lookup yields CDR1 MDHEN and CDR2 SYDVKM. V lost 6 bases to trimming and J lost 6 bases, with 14 bases between them. CDR3 coding DNA: TGTGCCAGCAGAACTGAGACAGGACATGGCTACACCTTC. This sequence encodes CASRTETGHGYTF.

The V call is TRBV6-1, the J call TRBJ1-2; 7 positions agree with TRBD1. This CDR3 has 15 residues. Germline V gives CDR1 MNHNS, CDR2 SASEGT. After removal of 5 bases from V and 4 bases from J, the junction contained 10 bases not matched to a gene. CDR3 protein: CASSRGQIQTYGYTF. The CDR3 DNA reads as TGTGCCAGCAGTAGGGGACAGATACAGACCTATGGCTACACCTTC.

This chain uses TRBV4-2 with TRBJ2-7, with 9 bases matching TRBD2. The length of the CDR3 is 17 residues. After removal of 0 bases from V and 1 base from J, the junction contained 7 bases not matched to a gene. CDR1 is LGHNA, CDR2 YNFKEQ, per germline. DNA for the CDR3: TGTGCCAGCAGCCAAGAGCAACCACTAGCGGGTTCCTACGAGCAGTACTTC. This sequence encodes CASSQEQPLAGSYEQYF.

This chain links TRBV11-2 with TRBJ2-3; no definite D call. Per the germline V gene, CDR1 is SGHAT and CDR2 is FQNNGV. V was cut by 5 bases and J by 0 bases, with 18 bases left in between. There are 17 residues in the CDR3. The chain's CDR3 is CASSPRRSVTSTDTQYF. The CDR3 nucleotides are TGTGCCAGCAGCCCCCGTAGGAGCGTCACTAGCACAGATACGCAGTATTTT.

The rearrangement joins TRBV5-4 to TRBJ2-2, with TRBD2 matching 8 bases. CDR3 size: 15 residues. Looked up from germline, CDR1 is SGHNT and CDR2 is YYREEE (reference sequence). J was trimmed by 6 bases and V by 0 bases; bases with no gene match: 4. CDR3 bases: TGTGCCAGCAGCTTGGTCGGGAGGGCCGCCGGGGAGCTGTTTTTT. Its protein product is CASSLVGRAAGELFF.

The CDR3 region has the DNA TGTGCCAGCAGTTCTCTTTCCCCGGGACTAGCGGGAGATGGGTTCTTC. Translation gives CASSSLSPGLAGDGFF. The chain combines TRBV27 with TRBJ2-1, with 14 nucleotides matching TRBD2. V lost 4 bases to trimming and J lost 15 bases; unmatched junction nucleotides: 14. Per the germline V gene, CDR1 is MNHEY and CDR2 is SMNVEV (reference sequence). This CDR3 has 16 residues.

V is TRBV18 and J is TRBJ2-2; possible D gene TRBD2, 5 bases. The CDR3 has 15 residues. The V end lost 3 bases, the J end lost 1 base, and 9 bases lay between the germline ends. Germline CDR1 KGHSH, CDR2 LQKENI. The CDR3 protein is CASSPAAGNTGELFF. CDR3 DNA: TGTGCCAGCTCACCCGCCGCGGGGAACACCGGGGAGCTGTTTTTT.

The chain recombines TRBV11-2 with TRBJ1-4; D unclear. Germline loops: CDR1 SGHAT, CDR2 FQNNGV. The V end lost 4 bases, the J end lost 4 bases, and 7 bases lay between the germline ends. The CDR3 covers 13 residues. The CDR3 DNA follows: TGTGCCAGCAGCTGGAGGGTTAATGAAAAACTGTTTTTT. Protein: CASSWRVNEKLFF.

This clone came up once. V is TRBV19 and J is TRBJ1-1; D perhaps matches TRBD1 (5 bases). Germline V CDR1 and CDR2: LNHDA, SQIVND (reference sequence). V shed 5 bases and J shed 1 base, with 17 bases lying between them. This CDR3 is 16 amino acids long. For the CDR3, the DNA is TGTGCCAGTAGTTGGGGGACTGGGAGCTGGAACACTGAAGCTTTCTTT. Its translation is CASSWGTGSWNTEAFF.

V gene TRBV28 combines with J gene TRBJ1-1; 9 nucleotides match TRBD1. In germline, CDR1 is MDHEN, CDR2 SYDVKM. With V trimmed by 2 bases and J by 11 bases, 9 bases remained unmatched. This CDR3 region has 14 residues. The CDR3 region has the DNA TGTGCCAGCAGTTTAGGGACAGGGTTTTATTGGGCTTTCTTT. Its translation is CASSLGTGFYWAFF.

The chain couples TRBV11-3 to TRBJ2-2; 12 bases fit TRBD1. The CDR3 has 16 amino acids. Trimming cost V 5 bases and J 6 bases; bases outside gene matches: 7. Germline CDR1 SGHNT, CDR2 YENEEA. CDR3: CASSRTGTGGSGELFF. The CDR3 nucleotides read TGTGCCAGCAGCCGAACCGGGACAGGGGGCTCCGGGGAGCTGTTTTTT. The variable domain in full, with the rest retrieved from reference TRBV11-3 and TRBJ2-2, is EAGVVQSPRYKIIEKKQPVAFWCNPISGHNTLYWYLQNLGQGPELLIRYENEEAVDDSQLPKDRFSAERLKGVDSTLKIQPAELGDSAVYLCASSRTGTGGSGELFFGEGSRLTVL.

The chain uses TRBV7-9 and TRBJ2-1, with TRBD1 identical over 9 bases. This CDR3 comprises 18 residues. J was trimmed by 2 bases and V by 1 base; bases with no gene match: 9. Germline V gene sequence: CDR1 SEHNR, CDR2 FQNEAQ (reference sequence). The CDR3 sequence: CASSLELLRDRAYNEQFF. The DNA for the CDR3 is TGTGCCAGCAGCTTAGAGCTCCTCCGGGACAGGGCCTACAATGAGCAGTTCTTC.

The V call is TRBV12-5, the J call TRBJ2-1, with D possibly matching TRBD1 (5 bases). This CDR3 is 17 amino acids long. In germline, CDR1 is LGHNT, CDR2 FRNRAP. V was pared by 2 bases and J by 0 bases, with 14 bases between. CDR3 DNA: TGTGCTAGTGGTTTGTCCCAAGGGGCGGTCTCCTACAATGAGCAGTTCTTC. As protein: CASGLSQGAVSYNEQFF.

This clone has a handful of counts. DNA of the CDR3: TGTGCCAGCAGCCCGTACCGGGACTCACGAACCGGGGAGCTGTTTTTT. As protein: CASSPYRDSRTGELFF. The chain joins TRBV7-9 to TRBJ2-2, with D perhaps TRBD2 (6 bases). Germline assignment: CDR1 SEHNR and CDR2 FQNEAQ (reference sequence). V gave up 5 bases and J gave up 5 bases, with 18 bases separating them. The CDR3 length is 16 residues.

This chain uses TRBV18 with TRBJ2-5, with 10 bases that match TRBD2. J was trimmed by 3 bases and V by 4 bases; bases with no gene match: 5. The CDR3 spans 15 residues. Germline values: CDR1 KGHSH, CDR2 LQKENI. Here the CDR3 DNA reads TGTGCCAGCTCACTGTCAGGACTAGCGGAAGAGACCCAGTACTTC. It codes for CASSLSGLAEETQYF.

This rearrangement joins TRBV30 to TRBJ2-1, with 8 nucleotides matching TRBD2. Germline V lookup: CDR1 GTSNPN, CDR2 SVGIG (reference sequence). The CDR3 spans 14 residues. V gave up 2 bases and J gave up 4 bases; unmatched junction bases: 4. The CDR3 region has the DNA TGTGCCTGGAGTCTTGAGCGGGGGTACAATGAGCAGTTCTTC. Translated: CAWSLERGYNEQFF.

The chain is built from TRBV7-7 and TRBJ2-5, with D possibly TRBD2 on 5 matching bases. V lost 2 bases, J lost 3 bases, and 10 bases lay in between. This CDR3 comprises 14 residues. Germline values: CDR1 SSHAT, CDR2 FNYEAQ (reference sequence). In DNA, the CDR3 is TGTGCCAGCAGCTTAACCCCGGGAAAAGAGACCCAGTACTTC. The encoded protein is CASSLTPGKETQYF.

This clone was picked up one time. The chain employs TRBV5-1 and TRBJ2-7; TRBD2 matches at 10 bases. CDR1 SGHRS and CDR2 YFSETQ come from the germline V gene. The CDR3 runs 15 residues. After removal of 1 base from V and 6 bases from J, the junction contained 7 bases not matched to a gene. The CDR3 here is CASSLIAGGLGEQYF. The CDR3 region has the DNA TGCGCCAGCAGCTTGATAGCGGGAGGTCTTGGCGAGCAGTACTTC.

As concerns this clone: Other DNA sequences in the same sample also yield this CDR3. The chain links TRBV19 to TRBJ1-5; 11 bases agree with TRBD1. Germline CDR1 reads LNHDA; CDR2 reads SQIVND (reference sequence). The junction had 2 bases not matched to a gene; V was cut back by 6 bases and J by 4 bases. The CDR3 covers 14 residues. The CDR3 is CASSGTGGNQPQHF. The CDR3 coding sequence is TGTGCCAGTAGCGGGACAGGGGGAAATCAGCCCCAGCATTTT. Together with reference TRBV19 and TRBJ1-5, the CDR3 gives the full variable domain: DGGITQSPKYLFRKEGQNVTLSCEQNLNHDAMYWYRQDPGQGLRLIYYSQIVNDFQKGDIAEGYSVSREKKESFPLTVTSAQKNPTAFYLCASSGTGGNQPQHFGDGTRLSIL.

This clone was counted many times. This CDR3 is CASSLRPNTGELFF. CDR3 bases: TGTGCCAGCAGCTTGCGCCCCAACACCGGGGAGCTGTTTTTT. The chain recombines TRBV11-2 with TRBJ2-2; D gene unclear. V lost 3 bases and J 2 bases, leaving 7 bases between the germline ends. This CDR3 region has 14 residues. In germline, CDR1 is SGHAT, CDR2 FQNNGV.

J is TRBJ1-1 and V is TRBV6-4; possible D gene TRBD1, 6 bases. With 4 bases removed from V and 4 bases from J, the gap between germline ends came to 10 bases. CDR1 is MRHNA, CDR2 SNTAGT, per germline. The CDR3 spans 13 residues. CDR3 DNA sequence: TGTGCCAGCAGTGCAGGGGACGGCACTGAAGCTTTCTTT. Residues: CASSAGDGTEAFF.

The CDR3 DNA is TGTGCCTGGAGCCAGGGGGCAAATACGCAGTATTTT. Translated: CAWSQGANTQYF. This chain connects TRBV30 to TRBJ2-3; TRBD1 aligns across 8 bases. J was trimmed by 7 bases and V by 3 bases; bases with no gene match: 3. This CDR3 is built from 12 residues. Germline lookup yields CDR1 GTSNPN and CDR2 SVGIG (reference sequence).

The rearrangement links TRBV28 to TRBJ1-2, with D tentatively TRBD1 (6 bases). Germline values: CDR1 MDHEN, CDR2 SYDVKM. The ends were cut back, 7 bases at V and 5 bases at J, with 17 bases in the middle. This CDR3 has 14 residues. The DNA for the CDR3 is TGTGCCAGCATCCCAGGGGCAACCCCTTATGGCTACACCTTC. It is translated as CASIPGATPYGYTF.

The rearrangement uses TRBV25-1 and TRBJ1-1, with TRBD1 matching 8 bases. The CDR3 runs to 16 residues. Germline CDR1 is MGHDK and CDR2 is SYGVNS. The V and J ends lost 3 bases and 2 bases, in that order; junction bases with no gene match: 8. CDR3 in DNA: TGTGCCAGCAGTGACGACAGGGGTGGCCTTAACACTGAAGCTTTCTTT. It specifies CASSDDRGGLNTEAFF.

The V gene is TRBV4-2, the J gene TRBJ2-1; 7 nucleotides align to TRBD2. This CDR3 has 16 amino acids. Germline loops: CDR1 LGHNA, CDR2 YNFKEQ. Germline trimming cut 6 bases from V and 9 bases from J; bases unmatched to any gene: 17. The CDR3 protein is CASSQTPGGVRIEQFF. The CDR3 nucleotides are TGTGCCAGCAGTCAAACACCGGGAGGTGTGAGGATTGAGCAGTTCTTC.

The V call is TRBV5-1, the J call TRBJ2-7, with D maybe TRBD2 (6 bases). The CDR3 runs 12 residues. CDR1 and CDR2 from the germline V gene are SGHRS and YFSETQ. V gave up 0 bases and J gave up 6 bases, with 7 bases separating them. This chain's CDR3 is CASSLAGGEQYF. The CDR3 DNA reads as TGCGCCAGCAGCTTGGCCGGGGGCGAGCAGTACTTC.

This clone was recorded once. V gene TRBV18 combines with J gene TRBJ1-2; 7 bases map to TRBD1. Germline CDR1 reads KGHSH; CDR2 reads LQKENI. The CDR3 loop spans 16 amino acids. V lost 3 bases to trimming and J lost 1 base; unmatched junction nucleotides: 8. In DNA, the CDR3 is TGTGCCAGCTCACCCCTGCCGGGACAGAGTAACTATGGCTACACCTTC. Encoded protein: CASSPLPGQSNYGYTF.

The chain couples TRBV6-4 to TRBJ2-1; 13 bases fit TRBD2. CDR3 length: 15 residues. Trimming at V came to 8 bases and at J to 7 bases, leaving 8 bases not matched to a gene. The germline CDR1 and CDR2 sequences are MRHNA and SNTAGT. CDR3 sequence reads: CASAPGTSGINEQFF. As DNA, the CDR3 is TGTGCCAGCGCCCCCGGGACTAGCGGGATAAATGAGCAGTTCTTC.